This passage covers 14 T cell receptor beta chains from one sample sequenced in a study of radiation and T cells in renal cell carcinoma. Treatment in this sample: treatment-naive control, cytoreductive nephrectomy. Method: immunoSEQ multiplex PCR; TCRdb's copy keeps in-frame clones and lacks some. The top ten clones hold around 10% of a sample with just over 15,000 clones, around 60% of them seen once. This specimen consisted of tumor tissue, obtained from a patient whose treatment was nephrectomy without radiotherapy. These receptors all stem from a man aged 45-65 years with renal cell carcinoma.

The genes are TRBV6-1 and TRBJ1-2; 7 positions agree with TRBD1. Germline CDR1 is MNHNS and CDR2 is SASEGT. This CDR3 spans 14 amino acids. V lost 1 base, J lost 7 bases, and 6 bases stayed unmatched. The CDR3: CASSEDRGWTGYTF. The CDR3 DNA follows: TGTGCCAGCAGTGAAGACAGGGGATGGACTGGCTACACCTTC.

This chain joins TRBV27 and TRBJ2-1; 9 bases fit TRBD1. The germline gives CDR1 MNHEY, CDR2 SMNVEV (reference sequence). Trimming removed 4 bases from V and 6 bases from J; junction bases left unmatched: 7. The CDR3 has 15 residues. The CDR3 loop reads CASSSTGGQGNEQFF. CDR3 DNA: TGTGCCAGCAGTTCTACAGGGGGCCAGGGCAATGAGCAGTTCTTC.

V is TRBV7-8 and J is TRBJ2-5, with TRBD1 as a possible D gene (6 bases). There are 13 residues in the CDR3. Trimming left V 5 bases short and J 2 bases short, with 9 bases between. Germline V gene lookup returns CDR1 SGHVS and CDR2 FQNEAQ. CDR3 coding DNA: TGTGCCAGCAGCCCCGGACAGCAAGAGACCCAGTACTTC. Translated: CASSPGQQETQYF.

V usage is TRBV7-8 and J usage is TRBJ2-7, with 8 bases lining up with TRBD2. Looked up from germline, CDR1 is SGHVS and CDR2 is FQNEAQ. CDR3 length equals 15 residues. The V gene end was trimmed by 3 bases and the J gene end by 4 bases; junction bases not matched to a gene: 8. In DNA form, the CDR3 reads TGTGCCAGCAGCTTGGGTAGCGGGAACATTTACGAGCAGTACTTC. This sequence encodes CASSLGSGNIYEQYF.

The chain employs TRBV11-3 and TRBJ2-7; D ambiguous. Germline loops: CDR1 SGHNT, CDR2 YENEEA. The length of the CDR3 is 12 residues. The V and J ends lost 5 bases and 1 base respectively, with 6 bases between them. CDR3 sequence reads: CASSHSSYEQYF. CDR3 sequence (DNA): TGTGCCAGCAGCCACAGTTCCTACGAGCAGTACTTC.

The genes are TRBV28 and TRBJ2-3, with 10 bases aligning to TRBD2. V gave up 6 bases and J gave up 7 bases; unmatched junction bases: 16. CDR3 length equals 17 residues. Germline V gene data show CDR1 as MDHEN and CDR2 as SYDVKM. This CDR3 is CASRASLSGGAGHTQYF. CDR3 DNA: TGTGCCAGCAGGGCTTCCCTAAGCGGGGGGGCCGGGCATACGCAGTATTTT.

This chain joins TRBV29-1 and TRBJ2-1; D might be TRBD2 (5 bases). Between the trimmed V and J ends, which lost 7 bases and 7 bases, there was a span of 17 bases. The length of the CDR3 is 13 residues. CDR1 and CDR2 (germline): SQVTM, ANQGSEA. This CDR3 is CSARRDTGNEQFF. Here the CDR3 DNA reads TGCAGCGCTCGACGGGATACCGGTAATGAGCAGTTCTTC.

This CDR3 is CASSSWTANTEAFF. CDR3 in DNA: TGTGCCAGCAGTTCCTGGACGGCGAACACTGAAGCTTTCTTT. The chain joins TRBV7-9 to TRBJ1-1; D not resolved. In germline, CDR1 is SEHNR, CDR2 FQNEAQ (reference sequence). The V gene lost 6 bases and the J gene lost 1 base, with 12 bases spanning the gap. The CDR3 is 14 residues long.

This clone has just a few counts. The V call is TRBV2, the J call TRBJ2-7; no definite D call. V lost 7 bases to trimming and J lost 2 bases, with 9 bases between them. Germline assignment: CDR1 SNHLY and CDR2 FYNNEI. CDR3 length: 12 residues. DNA for the CDR3: TGTGCCAGCACCGTGGCGACCTACGAGCAGTACTTC. This encodes CASTVATYEQYF. The full variable domain, rest sourced from reference TRBV2 and TRBJ2-7, is EPEVTQTPSHQVTQMGQEVILRCVPISNHLYFYWYRQILGQKVEFLVSFYNNEISEKSEIFDDQFSVERPDGSNFTLKIRSTKLEDSAMYFCASTVATYEQYFGPGTRLTVT.

The CDR3 region is CASSVALQGREQYF. CDR3 sequence (DNA): TGTGCCAGCAGCGTAGCATTGCAGGGTCGCGAGCAGTACTTC. The gene calls are TRBV9 and TRBJ2-7; the D gene is possibly TRBD1 (5 bases). The CDR3 contains 14 residues. V was trimmed by 0 bases and J by 6 bases, leaving 13 bases between them. CDR1 is SGDLS and CDR2 is YYNGEE in the germline V gene. Based on the CDR3 plus reference TRBV9 and TRBJ2-7, the full variable domain is DSGVTQTPKHLITATGQRVTLRCSPRSGDLSVYWYQQSLDQGLQFLIQYYNGEERAKGNILERFSAQQFPDLHSELNLSSLELGDSALYFCASSVALQGREQYFGPGTRLTVT.

The chain combines TRBV6-4 with TRBJ1-5; no clear D. V lost 11 bases and J lost 4, with 18 bases in between. Germline CDR1 reads MRHNA; CDR2 reads SNTAGT. The CDR3 contains 14 residues. In DNA form, the CDR3 reads TGTGCCGCCCCAACCTCGAGCTTTAATCAGCCCCAGCATTTT. Protein product: CAAPTSSFNQPQHF.

This chain joins TRBV5-1 and TRBJ2-2, with D possibly TRBD1 on 5 matching bases. The CDR3 spans 14 residues. The V and J ends lost 0 bases and 4 bases respectively, with 7 bases between them. Germline-derived CDR1 and CDR2 are SGHRS and YFSETQ. Written as DNA, the CDR3 is TGCGCCAGCAGCTTGGGGACAAGCACCGGGGAGCTGTTTTTT. It translates to CASSLGTSTGELFF.

The chain links TRBV14 to TRBJ1-1; D not certain. The germline V gene has CDR1 SGHDN and CDR2 FVKESK. This CDR3 is 15 amino acids long. The V end was cut by 0 bases, the J end by 4 bases, with 12 bases between. The CDR3 sequence: CASSQEGPRSTEAFF. CDR3 nucleotide sequence: TGTGCCAGCAGCCAAGAGGGCCCCAGGAGCACTGAAGCTTTCTTT.

This clone was observed a few times. The chain is built from TRBV18 and TRBJ1-5, with D uncertain. This CDR3 is 14 amino acids long. CDR1 and CDR2 from the germline V gene are KGHSH and LQKENI. Trimming removed 2 bases from V and 5 bases from J, with 10 bases in between. In DNA form, the CDR3 reads TGTGCCAGCTCACCAACTCAGGATTATCAGCCCCAGCATTTT. It yields the protein CASSPTQDYQPQHF.